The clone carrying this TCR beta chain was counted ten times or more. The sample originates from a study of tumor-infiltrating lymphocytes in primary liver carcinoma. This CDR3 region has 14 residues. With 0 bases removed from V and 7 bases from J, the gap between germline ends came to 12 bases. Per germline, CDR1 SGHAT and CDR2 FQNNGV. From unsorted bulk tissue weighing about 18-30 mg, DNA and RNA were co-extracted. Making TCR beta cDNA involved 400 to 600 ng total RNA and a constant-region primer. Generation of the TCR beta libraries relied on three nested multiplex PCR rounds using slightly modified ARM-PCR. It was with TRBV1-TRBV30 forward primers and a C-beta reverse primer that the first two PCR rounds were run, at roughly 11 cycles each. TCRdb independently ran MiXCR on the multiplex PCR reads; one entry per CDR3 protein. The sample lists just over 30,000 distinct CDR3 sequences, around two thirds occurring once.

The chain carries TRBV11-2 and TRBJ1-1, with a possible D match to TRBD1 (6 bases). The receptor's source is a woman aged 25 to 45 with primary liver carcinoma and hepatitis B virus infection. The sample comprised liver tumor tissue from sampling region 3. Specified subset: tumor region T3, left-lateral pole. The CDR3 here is CASSLDQGRGEAFF. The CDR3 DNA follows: TGTGCCAGCAGCTTAGATCAGGGCAGGGGTGAAGCTTTCTTT.